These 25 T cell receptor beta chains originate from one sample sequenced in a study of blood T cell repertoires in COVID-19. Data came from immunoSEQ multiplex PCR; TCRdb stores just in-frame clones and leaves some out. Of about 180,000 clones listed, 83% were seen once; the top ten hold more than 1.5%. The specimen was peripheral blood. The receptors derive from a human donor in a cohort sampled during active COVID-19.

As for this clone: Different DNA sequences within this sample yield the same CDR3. The chain's CDR3 is CASSVGQGVTDTQYF. Written as DNA, the CDR3 is TGTGCCAGCAGCGTAGGTCAGGGGGTCACAGATACGCAGTATTTT. The chain uses TRBV9 and TRBJ2-3, with TRBD1 identical over 7 bases. The CDR3 extends over 15 amino acids. V lost 0 bases, J lost 2 bases, and 3 bases stayed unmatched. Germline loops: CDR1 SGDLS, CDR2 YYNGEE.

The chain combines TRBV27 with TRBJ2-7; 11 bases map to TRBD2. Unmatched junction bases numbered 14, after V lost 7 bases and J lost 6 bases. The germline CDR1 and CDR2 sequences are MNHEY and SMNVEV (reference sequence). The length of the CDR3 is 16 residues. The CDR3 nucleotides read TGTGCCAGCAAGCTAGCGGGGGGTTGGTTGGGGAGCGAGCAGTACTTC. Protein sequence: CASKLAGGWLGSEQYF.

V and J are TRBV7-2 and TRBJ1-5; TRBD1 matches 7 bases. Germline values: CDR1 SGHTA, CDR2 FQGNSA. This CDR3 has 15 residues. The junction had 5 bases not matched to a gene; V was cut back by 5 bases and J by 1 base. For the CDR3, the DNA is TGTGCCAGCAGCCTGGACAGGTTCAGCAATCAGCCCCAGCATTTT. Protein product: CASSLDRFSNQPQHF.

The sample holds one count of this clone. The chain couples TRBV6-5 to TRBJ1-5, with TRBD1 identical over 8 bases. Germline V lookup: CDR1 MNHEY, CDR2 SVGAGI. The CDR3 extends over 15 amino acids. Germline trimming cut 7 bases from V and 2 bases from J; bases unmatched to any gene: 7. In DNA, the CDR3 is TGTGCCAGCACCACCGGACAGGGCCGCAATCAGCCCCAGCATTTT. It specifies CASTTGQGRNQPQHF.

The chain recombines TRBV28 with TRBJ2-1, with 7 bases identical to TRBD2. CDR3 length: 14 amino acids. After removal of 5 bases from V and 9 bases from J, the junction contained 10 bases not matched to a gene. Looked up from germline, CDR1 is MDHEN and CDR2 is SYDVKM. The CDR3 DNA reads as TGTGCCAGCAGTCCTCTAGGGAGGGAGAGTGAGCAGTTCTTC. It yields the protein CASSPLGRESEQFF.

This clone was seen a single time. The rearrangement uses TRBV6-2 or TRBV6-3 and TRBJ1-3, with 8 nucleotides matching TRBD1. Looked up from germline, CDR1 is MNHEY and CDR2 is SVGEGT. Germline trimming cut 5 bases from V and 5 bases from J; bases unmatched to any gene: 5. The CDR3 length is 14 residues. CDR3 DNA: TGTGCCAGCAGTGCCGGACAGGGACGAAACACCATATATTTT. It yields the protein CASSAGQGRNTIYF.

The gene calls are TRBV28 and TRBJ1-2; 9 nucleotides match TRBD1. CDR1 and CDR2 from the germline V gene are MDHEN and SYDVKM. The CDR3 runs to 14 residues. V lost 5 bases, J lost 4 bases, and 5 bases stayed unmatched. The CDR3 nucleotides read TGTGCCAGCAGTACAGGGGGCGGGAGCTATGGCTACACCTTC. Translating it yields CASSTGGGSYGYTF.

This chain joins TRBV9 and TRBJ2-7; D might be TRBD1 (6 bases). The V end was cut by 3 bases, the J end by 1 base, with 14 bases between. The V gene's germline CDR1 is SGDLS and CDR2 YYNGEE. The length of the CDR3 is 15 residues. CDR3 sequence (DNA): TGTGCCAGCAGCGCTTCCTGGGGGCCTTCCTACGAGCAGTACTTC. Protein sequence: CASSASWGPSYEQYF.

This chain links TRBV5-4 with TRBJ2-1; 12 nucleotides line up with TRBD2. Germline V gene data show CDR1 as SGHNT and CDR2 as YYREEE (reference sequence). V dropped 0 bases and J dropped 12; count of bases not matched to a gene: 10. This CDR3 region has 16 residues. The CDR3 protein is CASSLAASGRAAGQFF. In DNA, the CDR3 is TGTGCCAGCAGCTTGGCCGCTAGCGGGAGGGCCGCGGGGCAGTTCTTC.

This CDR3 is CASEGRANTGELFF. The CDR3 DNA reads TGTGCCAGTGAGGGAAGAGCGAACACCGGGGAGCTGTTTTTT. The genes are TRBV25-1 and TRBJ2-2, with D perhaps matching TRBD2 (5 bases). The CDR3 extends over 14 amino acids. Trimming removed 9 bases from V and 0 bases from J, with 11 bases in between. From germline, CDR1 is MGHDK and CDR2 SYGVNS.

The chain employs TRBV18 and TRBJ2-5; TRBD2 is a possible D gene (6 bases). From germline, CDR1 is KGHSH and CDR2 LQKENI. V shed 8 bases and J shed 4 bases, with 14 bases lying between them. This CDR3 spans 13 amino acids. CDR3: CASTPGLGETQYF. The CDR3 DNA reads TGTGCCAGCACCCCGGGACTTGGAGAGACCCAGTACTTC.

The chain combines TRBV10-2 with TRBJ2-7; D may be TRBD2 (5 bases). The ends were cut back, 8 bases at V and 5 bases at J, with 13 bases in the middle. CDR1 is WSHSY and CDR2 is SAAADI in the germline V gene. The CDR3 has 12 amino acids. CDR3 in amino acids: CASRLRADEQYF. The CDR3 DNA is TGCGCCAGCCGATTGCGGGCTGACGAGCAGTACTTC.

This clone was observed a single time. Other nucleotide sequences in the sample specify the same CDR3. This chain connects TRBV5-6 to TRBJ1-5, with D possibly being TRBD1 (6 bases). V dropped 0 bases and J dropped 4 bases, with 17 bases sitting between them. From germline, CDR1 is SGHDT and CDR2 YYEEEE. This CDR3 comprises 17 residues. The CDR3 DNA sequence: TGTGCCAGCAGCTTGGGCCCCGGGACACGGAGAAATCAGCCCCAGCATTTT. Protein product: CASSLGPGTRRNQPQHF. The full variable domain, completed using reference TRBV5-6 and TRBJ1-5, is DAGVTQSPTHLIKTRGQQVTLRCSPKSGHDTVSWYQQALGQGPQFIFQYYEEEERQRGNFPDRFSGHQFPNYSSELNVNALLLGDSALYLCASSLGPGTRRNQPQHFGDGTRLSIL.

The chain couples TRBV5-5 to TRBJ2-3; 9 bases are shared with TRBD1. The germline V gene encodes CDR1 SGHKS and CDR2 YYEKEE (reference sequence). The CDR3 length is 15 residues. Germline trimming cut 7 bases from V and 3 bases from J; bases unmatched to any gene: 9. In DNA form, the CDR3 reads TGTGCCAGCGGGGGAGGGACAGGGCGGACAGATACGCAGTATTTT. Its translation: CASGGGTGRTDTQYF.

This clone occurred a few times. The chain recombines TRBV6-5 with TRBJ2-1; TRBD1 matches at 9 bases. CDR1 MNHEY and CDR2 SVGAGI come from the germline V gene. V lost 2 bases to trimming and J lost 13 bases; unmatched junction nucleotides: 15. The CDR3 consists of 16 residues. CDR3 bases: TGTGCCAGCAGTTACGTCCCGGGACAGGGTATGGTGGGCCAGTTCTTC. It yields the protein CASSYVPGQGMVGQFF.

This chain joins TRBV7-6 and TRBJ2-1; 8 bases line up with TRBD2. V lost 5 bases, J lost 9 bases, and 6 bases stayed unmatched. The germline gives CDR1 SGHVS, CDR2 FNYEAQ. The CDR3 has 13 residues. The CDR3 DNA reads TGTGCCAGCAGCCTCCGGACTAGCAGTGAGCAGTTCTTC. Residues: CASSLRTSSEQFF.

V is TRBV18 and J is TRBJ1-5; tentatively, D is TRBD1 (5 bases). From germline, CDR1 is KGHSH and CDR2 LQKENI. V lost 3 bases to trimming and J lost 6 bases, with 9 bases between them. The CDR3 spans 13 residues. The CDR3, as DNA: TGTGCCAGCTCACCGGACATAGGTCAGCCCCAGCATTTT. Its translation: CASSPDIGQPQHF.

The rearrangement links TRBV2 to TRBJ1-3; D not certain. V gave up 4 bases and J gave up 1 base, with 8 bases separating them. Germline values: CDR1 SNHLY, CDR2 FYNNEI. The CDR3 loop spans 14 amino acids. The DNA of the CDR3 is TGTGCCAGCAGTGTGACGGGGTCTGGAAACACCATATATTTT. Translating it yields CASSVTGSGNTIYF.

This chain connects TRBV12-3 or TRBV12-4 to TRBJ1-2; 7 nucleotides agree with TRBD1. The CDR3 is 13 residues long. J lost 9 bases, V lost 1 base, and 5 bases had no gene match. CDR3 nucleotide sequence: TGTGCCAGCAGTTTAGGACAGGGTAGGCGCTACACCTTC. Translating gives CASSLGQGRRYTF.

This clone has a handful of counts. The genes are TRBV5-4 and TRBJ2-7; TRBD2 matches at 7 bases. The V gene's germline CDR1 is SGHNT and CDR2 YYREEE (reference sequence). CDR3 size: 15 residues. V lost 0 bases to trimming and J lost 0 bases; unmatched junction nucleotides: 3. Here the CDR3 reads CASSLVGGSSYEQYF. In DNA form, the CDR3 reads TGTGCCAGCAGCTTGGTTGGCGGGAGCTCCTACGAGCAGTACTTC.

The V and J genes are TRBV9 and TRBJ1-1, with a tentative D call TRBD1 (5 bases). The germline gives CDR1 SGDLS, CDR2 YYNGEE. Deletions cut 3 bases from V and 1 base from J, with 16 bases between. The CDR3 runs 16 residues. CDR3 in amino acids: CASSEGRVLANTEAFF. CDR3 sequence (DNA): TGTGCCAGCAGCGAGGGGAGGGTGTTGGCGAACACTGAAGCTTTCTTT.

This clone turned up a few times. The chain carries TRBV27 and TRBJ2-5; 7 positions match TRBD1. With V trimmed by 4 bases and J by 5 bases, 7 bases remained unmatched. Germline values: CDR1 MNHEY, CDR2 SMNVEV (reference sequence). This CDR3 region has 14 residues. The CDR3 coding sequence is TGTGCCAGCAGTTACGACAGGGCCAGGGAGACCCAGTACTTC. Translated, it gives CASSYDRARETQYF.

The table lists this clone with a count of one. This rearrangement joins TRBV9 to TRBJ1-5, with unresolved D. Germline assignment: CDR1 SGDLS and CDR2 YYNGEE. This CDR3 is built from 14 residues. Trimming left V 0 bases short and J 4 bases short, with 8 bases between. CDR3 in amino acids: CASSVGGKNQPQHF. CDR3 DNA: TGTGCCAGCAGCGTAGGAGGGAAAAATCAGCCCCAGCATTTT.

CDR3 DNA: TGTGCCAGCAGTTTACCTCCCGGGAAGGAGCAGTTCTTC. Translation: CASSLPPGKEQFF. The genes are TRBV12-3 or TRBV12-4 and TRBJ2-1, with TRBD2 as a possible D gene (5 bases). CDR3 length: 13 amino acids. Trimming shortened V by 2 bases and J by 10 bases, and 12 bases separated the two germline ends.

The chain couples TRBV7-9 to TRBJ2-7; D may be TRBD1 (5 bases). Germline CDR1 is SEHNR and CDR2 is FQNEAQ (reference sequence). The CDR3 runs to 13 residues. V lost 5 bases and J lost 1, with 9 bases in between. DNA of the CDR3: TGTGCCAGCAGCGGTAGACAGTCCTACGAGCAGTACTTC. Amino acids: CASSGRQSYEQYF.